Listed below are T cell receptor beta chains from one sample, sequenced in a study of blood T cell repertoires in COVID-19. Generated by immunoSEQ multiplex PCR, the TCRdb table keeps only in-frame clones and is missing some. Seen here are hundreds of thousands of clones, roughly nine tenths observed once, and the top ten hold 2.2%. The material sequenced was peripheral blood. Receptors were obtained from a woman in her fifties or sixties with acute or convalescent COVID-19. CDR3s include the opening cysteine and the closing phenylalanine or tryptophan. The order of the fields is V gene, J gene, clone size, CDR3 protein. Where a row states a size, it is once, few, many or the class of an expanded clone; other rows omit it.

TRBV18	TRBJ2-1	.	CASSPPGGRNEQFF
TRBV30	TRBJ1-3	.	CALTEGGFGNTIYF
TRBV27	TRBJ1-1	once	CASQTGGTEAFF
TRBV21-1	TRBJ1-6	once	CASSKKRGQGEDSPLHF
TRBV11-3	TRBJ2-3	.	CATTSGGHTDTQYF
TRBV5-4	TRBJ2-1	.	CASSLGNPRSGYNEQFF
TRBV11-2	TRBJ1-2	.	CASSLAAGGGYTF
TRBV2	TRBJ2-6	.	CASSGGVSGANVLTF
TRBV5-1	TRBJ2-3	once	CASSLAPAGSTDTQYF
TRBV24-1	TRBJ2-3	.	CATSRTGSDTQYF
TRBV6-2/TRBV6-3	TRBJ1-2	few	CASSRNYGYTF
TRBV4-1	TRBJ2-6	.	CASSQELGRSGSSGANVLTF
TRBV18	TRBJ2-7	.	CASSLGTIHEQYF
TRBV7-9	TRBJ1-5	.	CASSLGDSLNQPQHF
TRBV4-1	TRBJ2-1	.	CASSQEPSGVYNEQFF
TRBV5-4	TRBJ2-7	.	CASSRGGGNYEQYF
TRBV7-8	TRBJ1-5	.	CASGADPINQPQHF
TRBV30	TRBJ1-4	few	CAWSLGQGFNEKLFF
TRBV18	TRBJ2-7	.	CASSIDTPSYEQYF
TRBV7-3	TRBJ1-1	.	CASSLTGNTEAFF